This TCR beta chain derives from a study of T cell clusters in autoimmune cytopenias (dated 2019 in TCRdb). Context from the whole study: Healthy donor controls had a mean age of about 50 years and a median age of roughly 64 years, with about 55% of the roughly 43 female. TRB sequencing reached a median depth of about 52,000 reads per sample and yielded a median of approximately 2,200 distinct TRB clonotypes per sample. TRB and IGH repertoires from peripheral blood were sequenced in autoimmune cytopenia patients at active disease and during treatment follow-up, with healthy, CLL and autoimmune hepatitis controls included alongside. The goal of the study was to find out whether patients with autoimmune cytopenia have a disease-specific immune repertoire signature that could be used as a blood-based biomarker. For primary cytopenia, about two dozen age-matched healthy donors were used as controls, and for secondary cytopenia, about 15 age-matched CLL patients were used as controls. Autoimmune hepatitis repertoires were compared with those of approximately 22 age- and sex-matched healthy donors. Study-wide findings and limitations: In the comparison of secondary cytopenia with CLL, the cluster-lack signature was not observed, apparently because the dominant lymphoma-associated repertoire masked the signature. The T cell clusters were defined in silico only, and their functional role remained to be validated experimentally. Healthy donors had almost three times as many exclusive TRB clusters as active autoimmune hepatitis patients, a finding consistent with an autoimmunity-wide signature. The GLIPH analysis suggested a lack of physiological T cell clusters in primary autoimmune cytopenia patients, since approximately 50 clusters were exclusive to healthy donors whereas under 20 were exclusive to patients. Shifts in the TRB repertoire, including less even repertoires in secondary cytopenia and CLL, were mostly a reflection of lymphoma bias and not of autoimmunity.

Multiplex PCR with a touch-down protocol amplified TRB rearrangements, with the TRB-A and TRB-B primer pools combined in a single tube. Illumina adapters and sample indices were attached to the amplicons through two consecutive PCR reactions using Phusion HS II polymerase. Amplicons were gel-purified with the NucleoSpin Gel and PCR Clean-up kit, then quantified by Qubit and quality-checked on an Agilent 2100 Bioanalyzer. Sequencing of the libraries was done on an Illumina MiSeq with paired-end, single-indexed, 600-cycle runs. The authors' analysis ran thus. TRB reads were aligned and assembled with MiXCR version 2.1.12 using the default MiXCR reference library. A clone was defined by each unique CDR3 nucleotide sequence, and analysis was restricted to productive sequences with at least two reads. Alpha-parameterized diversity profiles (alpha 0 to 5), including the Shannon (alpha 1) and Simpson (alpha 2) indices, were computed with an R script to assess repertoire diversity. Combinatorial TRB VJ usage was calculated with the tcR package and was compared between cohorts by principal component analysis performed with ade4. TCRbeta CDR3s were clustered with GLIPH on cohort pairs matched by age and read depth, and cluster frequencies were compared by Wilcoxon test. Once TCRdb had reprocessed the reads, it stored one entry per CDR3 protein sequence and supplied no DNA. None of the V and J calls come from the authors' own analysis; TCRdb made them. This sample's table carries roughly 4,200 distinct CDR3 sequences. 65% to 75% of the sample comes from the top ten.

The CDR3 contains 14 residues, cysteine and phenylalanine counted. No DNA appears here. CDR1 and CDR2 (GTSNPN, SVGIG) derive from the germline V gene (reference sequence). Per sample, about 250 ng of peripheral blood genomic DNA, approximately 38,000 genome equivalents, was used for TRB amplification. About this clonotype itself: No antigen is known for it.

Separately, the same data were catalogued under a study of T cell repertoires in aging, cancer and after chemotherapy. The second source states: Donors spanned six age groups from 30 or younger to 70 or older, with at least three individuals per group. Healthy donor control TCR repertoires were recorded over several months to years and showed clear clonal overlap across re-sampling. In total, the full dataset held about 9.5 million TCR reads. Compared with age-matched healthy donors, untreated patients with either hematological or solid cancers had significantly lower TCR diversity in the blood along with higher clonality. In healthy donors, the decline in TCR diversity with age was mainly explained by loss of richness, whereas in cancer patients loss of evenness was also found to contribute. In both cancer cohorts, median generation probability rose over the chemotherapy interval, which suggests that the repertoire was reconstituted through rebound thymic output. According to the authors, the repertoire data do not allow conclusions to be drawn about immunological memory after chemotherapy. To examine immunoaging and T cell reconstitution after chemotherapy, the study profiled TCR beta repertoires in peripheral blood from healthy donors and cancer patients. The cohort comprised 200 to 250 cancer patients, approximately 91 with hematological and fewer than 140 with solid cancers, plus 95 healthy donors as a reference group. TRB sequences were processed with MiXCR versions 2.12 and 3.0.5. The repertoire metrics were Shannon diversity, evenness, clonality (calculated as one minus evenness), and diversity profiles parameterized by alpha from 0 to 5. The IGoR algorithm was used to calculate generation probabilities for clones in the paired samples taken before and after chemotherapy.

The chain is made from TRBV30 and TRBJ2-2; the TCRdb call, TRBD1, lacks DNA for checking. Sequences were obtained from peripheral blood. The sequence was collected from a human donor in good health. The CDR3 corresponds to CACADRGSPGELFF.